The following is a T cell receptor beta chain sequence with its context. This CDR3 has 15 residues. The germline V gene encodes CDR1 SGHVS and CDR2 FNYEAQ. V trimming: 4 bases; J trimming: 3 bases; junction bases outside the gene matches: 2. It was with 60 Vbeta and 13 Jbeta primers that the PCR ran. Assay: immunoSEQ multiplex PCR; the TCRdb copy retains only in-frame clones and omits some. The profile shows 150,000 to 200,000 clones, about 80% of them singletons. The data stem from a study of cytomegalovirus exposure and HLA in healthy donors. Overall study context: Across 350 to 500 genotyped donors, about 80% landed in the Caucasian-associated ancestry cluster.

This TCR came from a girl aged 5 to 17 in good health and CMV-seropositive. Sequenced: PBMCs. The rearrangement links TRBV7-6 to TRBJ2-3, with TRBD1 matching 12 bases. The CDR3 DNA reads TGTGCCAGCAGCTGGGACAGGGGGCAGACAGATACGCAGTATTTT. As protein: CASSWDRGQTDTQYF.